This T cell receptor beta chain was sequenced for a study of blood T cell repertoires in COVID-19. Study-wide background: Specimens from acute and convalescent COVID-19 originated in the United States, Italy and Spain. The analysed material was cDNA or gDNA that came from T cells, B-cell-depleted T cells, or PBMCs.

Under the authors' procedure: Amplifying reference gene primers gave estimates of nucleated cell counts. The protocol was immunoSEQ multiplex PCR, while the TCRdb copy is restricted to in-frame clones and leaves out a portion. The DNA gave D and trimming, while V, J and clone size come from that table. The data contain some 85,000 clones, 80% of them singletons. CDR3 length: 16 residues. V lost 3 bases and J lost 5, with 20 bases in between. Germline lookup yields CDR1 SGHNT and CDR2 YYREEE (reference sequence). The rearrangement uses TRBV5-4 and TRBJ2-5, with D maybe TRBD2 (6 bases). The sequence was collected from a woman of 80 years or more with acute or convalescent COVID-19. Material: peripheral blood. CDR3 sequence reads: CASSSRRAGGAETQYF. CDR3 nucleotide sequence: TGTGCCAGCAGCTCCCGTCGAGCCGGAGGGGCGGAGACCCAGTACTTC.